The 30 T cell receptor beta chains presented below share a single source sample, sequenced in a study of shared clonotypes between healthy human individuals. Method: immunoSEQ multiplex PCR; TCRdb's copy keeps in-frame clones and lacks some. Of a few million clones listed, approximately 94% are singletons. Sequenced: naive CD4+ T cells sorted from blood. The subset is: CD45RA+ positively selected. The receptors derive from a man aged 18 to 29 in good health.

As to this clone: This specimen includes other DNA sequences encoding the same CDR3. CDR3 residues: CASSTGTNQPQHF. The CDR3 bases are TGTGCCAGCAGCACAGGGACGAATCAGCCCCAGCATTTT. The V gene is TRBV6-5, the J gene TRBJ1-5, with D maybe TRBD1 (6 bases). The CDR3 contains 13 residues. V dropped 6 bases and J dropped 4 bases, with 10 bases sitting between them. Germline V gene sequence: CDR1 MNHEY, CDR2 SVGAGI.

The chain links TRBV30 to TRBJ1-4; the match to TRBD1 covers 7 bases. CDR1 and CDR2 (germline): GTSNPN, SVGIG (reference sequence). The CDR3 sequence is 15 residues long. With V trimmed by 3 bases and J by 7 bases, 11 bases remained unmatched. The chain's CDR3 is CAWSRTTGWSEKLFF. For the CDR3, the DNA is TGTGCCTGGAGCCGTACGACAGGGTGGAGTGAAAAACTGTTTTTT.

This clone has just one count. The chain joins TRBV4-3 to TRBJ2-5, with 10 bases matching TRBD1. The J call may be incorrect, as the DNA end agrees better with TRBJ2-7. The CDR3 runs 16 residues. Germline-derived CDR1 and CDR2 are LGHNA and YSLEER. Here the CDR3 reads CASSQAAGQGVYEQYF. The CDR3 region has the DNA TGCGCCAGCAGCCAAGCCGCTGGACAGGGGGTATACGAGCAGTACTTC.

The V and J genes are TRBV4-1 and TRBJ2-7, with TRBD2 identical over 10 bases. There are 15 residues in the CDR3. Germline V gives CDR1 MGHRA, CDR2 YSYEKL. Trimming cost V 0 bases and J 6 bases; bases outside gene matches: 5. The CDR3 nucleotides are TGCGCCAGCAGCCAAGATGTTCTAGCGGGAGCCGAGCAGTACTTC. Protein product: CASSQDVLAGAEQYF.

The chain couples TRBV9 to TRBJ1-3, with D maybe TRBD1 (5 bases). Trimming removed 4 bases from V and 0 bases from J, with 17 bases in between. CDR1 SGDLS and CDR2 YYNGEE come from the germline V gene. The CDR3 runs 17 residues. This chain's CDR3 is CASSPGTAPYSGNTIYF. Here the CDR3 DNA reads TGTGCCAGCAGCCCCGGGACTGCTCCCTACTCTGGAAACACCATATATTTT.

This chain connects TRBV27 to TRBJ2-3; 7 nucleotides match TRBD1. The germline CDR1 and CDR2 sequences are MNHEY and SMNVEV (reference sequence). V lost 3 bases, J lost 5 bases, and 5 bases stayed unmatched. This CDR3 region has 14 residues. In DNA form, the CDR3 reads TGTGCCAGCAGTTTCGAGGGGGCTGAAGATACGCAGTATTTT. As protein: CASSFEGAEDTQYF.

The chain combines TRBV6-5 with TRBJ1-1, with TRBD1 matching 8 bases. Trimming removed 2 bases from V and 2 bases from J; junction bases left unmatched: 7. CDR3 size: 16 residues. Germline loops: CDR1 MNHEY, CDR2 SVGAGI. CDR3 DNA: TGTGCCAGCAGTTACGCCCCAGACAGGGGAAACACTGAAGCTTTCTTT. It yields the protein CASSYAPDRGNTEAFF.

The chain links TRBV5-4 to TRBJ2-2, with TRBD1 matching over 9 bases. The CDR3 covers 16 residues. V dropped 1 base and J dropped 4; count of bases not matched to a gene: 5. Germline V gene data show CDR1 as SGHNT and CDR2 as YYREEE (reference sequence). CDR3 in amino acids: CASSLTGQGTTGELFF. For the CDR3, the DNA is TGTGCCAGCAGCTTGACCGGACAGGGGACCACCGGGGAGCTGTTTTTT.

This rearrangement joins TRBV19 to TRBJ1-6, with D perhaps TRBD1 (5 bases). The V and J ends lost 6 bases and 7 bases respectively, with 16 bases between them. CDR3 size: 15 residues. Germline CDR1 and CDR2: LNHDA and SQIVND (reference sequence). The CDR3 nucleotides are TGTGCCAGTAGGATCCGGGACTCTGGAAATTCACCCCTCCACTTT. Protein sequence: CASRIRDSGNSPLHF.

This chain links TRBV30 with TRBJ2-7, with D uncertain. CDR1 and CDR2 from the germline V gene are GTSNPN and SVGIG (reference sequence). V lost 3 bases and J lost 4, with 10 bases in between. The CDR3 is made up of 12 amino acids. CDR3 sequence reads: CAWSPEIYEQYF. The CDR3 region has the DNA TGTGCCTGGAGCCCGGAGATATACGAGCAGTACTTC. The full variable domain, rest sourced from reference TRBV30 and TRBJ2-7, is SQTIHQWPATLVQPVGSPLSLECTVEGTSNPNLYWYRQAAGRGLQLLFYSVGIGQISSEVPQNLSASRPQDRQFILSSKKLLLSDSGFYLCAWSPEIYEQYFGPGTRLTVT.

As for this clone: This sample also contains other DNA sequences that code for the same CDR3. The chain couples TRBV18 to TRBJ1-1; D unclear. Germline CDR1 and CDR2: KGHSH and LQKENI. The V gene lost 3 bases and the J gene lost 1 base, with 6 bases spanning the gap. The CDR3 runs 13 residues. The CDR3 is CASSPDQNTEAFF. CDR3 bases: TGTGCCAGCTCACCGGACCAGAACACTGAAGCTTTCTTT. Full variable domain (remainder filled in from reference TRBV18 and TRBJ1-1): NAGVMQNPRHLVRRRGQEARLRCSPMKGHSHVYWYRQLPEEGLKFMVYLQKENIIDESGMPKERFSAEFPKEGPSILRIQQVVRGDSAAYFCASSPDQNTEAFFGQGTRLTVV.

CDR3 nucleotides: TGTGCCAGCAGTTTAGATGGGGGTCAGCCCCAGCATTTT. It encodes CASSLDGGQPQHF. V is TRBV2 and J is TRBJ1-5, with D maybe TRBD1 (5 bases). Germline-derived CDR1 and CDR2 are SNHLY and FYNNEI. There are 13 residues in the CDR3. V lost 5 bases and J 6 bases, leaving 11 bases between the germline ends. The whole variable domain, filled in from reference TRBV2 and TRBJ1-5, reads EPEVTQTPSHQVTQMGQEVILRCVPISNHLYFYWYRQILGQKVEFLVSFYNNEISEKSEIFDDQFSVERPDGSNFTLKIRSTKLEDSAMYFCASSLDGGQPQHFGDGTRLSIL.

The chain recombines TRBV9 with TRBJ2-3; D is tentatively TRBD1 or TRBD2 (5 bases each). V lost 6 bases and J 2 bases, leaving 19 bases between the germline ends. The CDR3 contains 16 residues. Germline lookup yields CDR1 SGDLS and CDR2 YYNGEE. CDR3 protein: CASTTSRGGPTDTQYF. The DNA for the CDR3 is TGTGCCAGCACCACTTCCCGGGGCGGACCCACAGATACGCAGTATTTT.

This clone was counted only a few times. The genes are TRBV7-6 and TRBJ1-6; maybe TRBD1 (6 bases). V dropped 4 bases and J dropped 9 bases, with 16 bases sitting between them. This CDR3 comprises 15 residues. The germline CDR1 and CDR2 sequences are SGHVS and FNYEAQ. The CDR3 sequence: CASSSTLGAGSPLHF. The CDR3 nucleotides are TGTGCCAGCAGCTCGACTTTGGGGGCTGGTTCACCCCTCCACTTT.

This rearrangement joins TRBV18 to TRBJ2-3; D gene unclear. Germline assignment: CDR1 KGHSH and CDR2 LQKENI. Trimming took 1 base from V and 5 from J, leaving 10 bases between them. The CDR3 is made up of 14 amino acids. In DNA, the CDR3 is TGTGCCAGCTCACCACAATTAGATGGAGATACGCAGTATTTT. Translation gives CASSPQLDGDTQYF. The full variable domain, its missing parts supplied by reference TRBV18 and TRBJ2-3, is NAGVMQNPRHLVRRRGQEARLRCSPMKGHSHVYWYRQLPEEGLKFMVYLQKENIIDESGMPKERFSAEFPKEGPSILRIQQVVRGDSAAYFCASSPQLDGDTQYFGPGTRLTVL.

This rearrangement joins TRBV6-5 to TRBJ1-4; D possibly corresponds to TRBD1 (5 bases). This CDR3 comprises 15 residues. Trimming removed 6 bases from V and 3 bases from J, with 14 bases in between. Germline CDR1 is MNHEY and CDR2 is SVGAGI. This CDR3 is CASRGSGLANEKLFF. The DNA for the CDR3 is TGTGCCAGCAGGGGTTCGGGGCTCGCTAATGAAAAACTGTTTTTT.

The V call is TRBV5-1, the J call TRBJ2-3, with a tentative D call TRBD2 (6 bases). Germline lookup yields CDR1 SGHRS and CDR2 YFSETQ. This CDR3 contains 15 residues. V was clipped by 2 bases and J by 1 base, with 11 bases between them. CDR3 sequence: CASSFGGTGTDTQYF. The CDR3 coding sequence is TGCGCCAGCAGCTTCGGCGGGACCGGCACAGATACGCAGTATTTT.

The V and J genes are TRBV28 and TRBJ1-1; possibly TRBD1 for D (5 bases). Trimming took off 5 bases at V and 5 bases at J, with 15 bases between the two ends. Germline V gene sequence: CDR1 MDHEN, CDR2 SYDVKM. The CDR3 covers 14 residues. The CDR3 nucleotides read TGTGCCAGCAGTAACAGGTGGGGGGGGACTGAAGCTTTCTTT. Its translation: CASSNRWGGTEAFF.

The chain couples TRBV18 to TRBJ2-5; weak D call: TRBD2 (5 bases). Trimming left V 6 bases short and J 5 bases short, with 13 bases between. CDR3 length equals 13 residues. Germline CDR1 KGHSH, CDR2 LQKENI. Here the CDR3 DNA reads TGTGCCAGCTCCGTACGAACGGGGGAGACCCAGTACTTC. Amino acids: CASSVRTGETQYF.

This clone was found a few times. This specimen includes other DNA sequences encoding the same CDR3. The gene calls are TRBV30 and TRBJ2-5; no definite D call. The CDR3 sequence is 11 residues long. The germline V and J ends were trimmed by 2 bases and 1 base, with 2 bases remaining between them. Germline values: CDR1 GTSNPN, CDR2 SVGIG (reference sequence). Here the CDR3 DNA reads TGTGCCTGGAGTTCCCAAGAGACCCAGTACTTC. This sequence encodes CAWSSQETQYF.

The rearrangement uses TRBV7-8 and TRBJ1-1; the D gene is possibly TRBD1 (6 bases). From germline, CDR1 is SGHVS and CDR2 FQNEAQ. This CDR3 region has 15 residues. Between the trimmed V and J ends, which lost 5 bases and 5 bases, there was a span of 18 bases. The CDR3 DNA follows: TGTGCCAGCAGCAAACAACAGGGAGGGGGGACTGAAGCTTTCTTT. It encodes CASSKQQGGGTEAFF. The entire variable domain, with the rest obtained from reference TRBV7-8 and TRBJ1-1, is as follows: GAGVSQSPRYKVAKRGQDVALRCDPISGHVSLFWYQQALGQGPEFLTYFQNEAQLDKSGLPSDRFFAERPEGSVSTLKIQRTQQEDSAVYLCASSKQQGGGTEAFFGQGTRLTVV.

This clone was counted a few times. Other nucleotide sequences from this sample produce the same CDR3. The chain links TRBV6-1 to TRBJ1-2; D gene unclear. The CDR3 contains 13 residues. The V gene's germline CDR1 is MNHNS and CDR2 SASEGT. Trimming removed 2 bases at V and 4 bases at J, with 8 bases between. This CDR3 reads CASSESGSYGYTF. The CDR3 DNA sequence: TGTGCCAGCAGTGAATCCGGTAGCTATGGCTACACCTTC.

Details on this clone: The sample contains more than one DNA sequence encoding this CDR3. V is TRBV6-5 and J is TRBJ1-6; perhaps TRBD1 as D (5 bases). V was shortened by 0 bases and J by 6 bases, with 6 bases between the two germline ends. Germline V gene data show CDR1 as MNHEY and CDR2 as SVGAGI. The length of the CDR3 is 14 residues. CDR3 DNA sequence: TGTGCCAGCAGTTACTCAGGGGTTAATTCACCCCTCCACTTT. It is translated as CASSYSGVNSPLHF.

The chain has TRBV6-1 and TRBJ1-1; tentatively, D is TRBD1 (6 bases). V lost 6 bases and J 4 bases, leaving 15 bases between the germline ends. This CDR3 contains 14 residues. CDR1 is MNHNS, CDR2 SASEGT, per germline. CDR3 DNA: TGTGCCAGCAGAAGGGGACATTCCACCACTGAAGCTTTCTTT. It translates to CASRRGHSTTEAFF.

The CDR3 loop is CASSFDDRDISTQYF. The CDR3 region has the DNA TGTGCCAGCAGTTTTGACGACAGGGACATCTCGACCCAGTACTTC. The rearrangement uses TRBV28 and TRBJ2-5; 7 nucleotides align to TRBD1. The germline V gene encodes CDR1 MDHEN and CDR2 SYDVKM. This CDR3 has 15 amino acids. The V and J ends lost 3 bases and 7 bases, in that order; junction bases with no gene match: 11. The variable domain in full, completed from reference TRBV28 and TRBJ2-5, reads DVKVTQSSRYLVKRTGEKVFLECVQDMDHENMFWYRQDPGLGLRLIYFSYDVKMKEKGDIPEGYSVSREKKERFSLILESASTNQTSMYLCASSFDDRDISTQYFGPGTRLLVL.

The rearrangement links TRBV21-1 to TRBJ2-3; the table's D call of TRBD2 was not tested on the DNA. TRBV21-1 is a known pseudogene. The CDR3 runs to 18 residues. Here the CDR3 reads CASSKSPTSGRGSDTQYF. In nucleotides, the CDR3 is TGTGCCAGCAGCAAATCCCCAACTAGCGGGAGGGGGAGTGATACGCAGTATTTT.

The V call is TRBV7-2, the J call TRBJ1-5; D remains ambiguous. From germline, CDR1 is SGHTA and CDR2 FQGNSA. The V end lost 3 bases, the J end lost 6 bases, and 12 bases lay between the germline ends. The CDR3 has 14 amino acids. CDR3 in DNA: TGTGCCAGCAGCTTTAAGAGTTTTGGTCAGCCCCAGCATTTT. As protein: CASSFKSFGQPQHF. Based on the CDR3 plus reference TRBV7-2 and TRBJ1-5, the full variable domain is GAGVSQSPSNKVTEKGKDVELRCDPISGHTALYWYRQSLGQGLEFLIYFQGNSAPDKSGLPSDRFSAERTGGSVSTLTIQRTQQEDSAVYLCASSFKSFGQPQHFGDGTRLSIL.

DNA of the CDR3: TGTGCCAGCTCACTTGAGCTCGGTCTAGCCAAAAACATTCAGTACTTC. Amino acids: CASSLELGLAKNIQYF. The gene calls are TRBV18 and TRBJ2-4, with unresolved D. This CDR3 has 16 amino acids. The V gene's germline CDR1 is KGHSH and CDR2 LQKENI. V lost 4 bases to trimming and J lost 0 bases, with 13 bases between them.

This chain uses TRBV29-1 with TRBJ1-1; D call uncertain. Trimming removed 3 bases at V and 1 base at J, with 6 bases between. In germline, CDR1 is SQVTM, CDR2 ANQGSEA. The CDR3 spans 12 residues. The CDR3 DNA reads as TGCAGCGTTGATGGGCCGAACACTGAAGCTTTCTTT. It translates to CSVDGPNTEAFF.

The rearrangement links TRBV30 to TRBJ1-1; 7 nucleotides line up with TRBD1. There are 17 residues in the CDR3. CDR1 GTSNPN and CDR2 SVGIG come from the germline V gene (reference sequence). V lost 3 bases and J lost 3; bases outside the gene matches: 16. The CDR3 DNA reads TGTGCCTGGAGCGCCCTTAGGACGGGCCAGGGGGACACTGAAGCTTTCTTT. Its translation: CAWSALRTGQGDTEAFF.